The 25 T cell receptor beta chains given below trace back to one sample, sequenced in a study of control samples from healthy donors and cancer patients. Assay used: immunoSEQ multiplex PCR; TCRdb lists only in-frame clones, some missing. This table has fewer than 200,000 clones, 85% to 95% appearing once. Sequencing was performed on blood. The receptors stem from a man between 18 and 29 years old in good health.

This chain links TRBV5-1 with TRBJ1-3, with 7 bases identical to TRBD1. Looked up from germline, CDR1 is SGHRS and CDR2 is YFSETQ. The CDR3 covers 15 residues. Trimming cost V 4 bases and J 3 bases; bases outside gene matches: 7. The CDR3 DNA reads as TGCGCCAGCAGCGTGGACCACAGGGGTGGAAACACCATATATTTT. The encoded protein is CASSVDHRGGNTIYF.

This clone came up once. The rearrangement links TRBV3-1 (or the pseudogene TRBV3-2) to TRBJ2-1; 13 bases fit TRBD2. CDR3 size: 16 residues. The V segment lost 4 bases and the J segment 4 bases; nucleotides outside the gene matches: 4. The germline V gene has CDR1 LGHDT and CDR2 YNNKEL (reference sequence). CDR3 bases: TGTGCCAGCAGCCGAGGACTAGCGGGGGTTTACAATGAGCAGTTCTTC. Translating it yields CASSRGLAGVYNEQFF.

This clone was observed a single time. This chain joins TRBV11-2 and TRBJ1-1; D gene uncertain. Germline CDR1 and CDR2: SGHAT and FQNNGV. V gave up 6 bases and J gave up 1 base, with 12 bases separating them. This CDR3 has 14 residues. CDR3 sequence reads: CASSQGSRNTEAFF. The CDR3 DNA reads TGTGCCAGCAGTCAAGGCTCAAGGAACACTGAAGCTTTCTTT.

The chain carries TRBV5-1 and TRBJ2-7; weak D call: TRBD2 (7 bases). With 2 bases removed from V and 2 bases from J, the gap between germline ends came to 11 bases. The germline V gene has CDR1 SGHRS and CDR2 YFSETQ. This CDR3 contains 14 residues. CDR3 in DNA: TGCGCCAGCAGCTTTGCGGGGGCGACCTACGAGCAGTACTTC. Translating gives CASSFAGATYEQYF.

V gene TRBV4-1 combines with J gene TRBJ2-1; TRBD2 matches 10 bases. V shed 4 bases and J 2 bases; nucleotides not matched to a gene: 5. This CDR3 has 16 residues. Germline CDR1 is MGHRA and CDR2 is YSYEKL. CDR3 nucleotides: TGCGCCAGCAGCCTAAATAGCGGGGGGACCTACAATGAGCAGTTCTTC. Translating gives CASSLNSGGTYNEQFF.

This clone was counted a few times. Other DNA sequences in the sample encode the same CDR3. V is TRBV5-1 and J is TRBJ2-2; the match to TRBD2 covers 9 bases. Unmatched junction bases numbered 10, after V lost 7 bases and J lost 6 bases. This CDR3 has 15 residues. In germline, CDR1 is SGHRS, CDR2 YFSETQ. CDR3 sequence (DNA): TGCGCCAGCGGCCTGCGGGCGGGGGGGCCCGGGGAGCTGTTTTTT. It translates to CASGLRAGGPGELFF.

This clone was observed a few times. J is TRBJ1-2 and V is TRBV14; 10 bases line up with TRBD1. This CDR3 contains 15 residues. Germline V gene sequence: CDR1 SGHDN, CDR2 FVKESK. Trimming at V came to 6 bases and at J to 4 bases, leaving 8 bases not matched to a gene. The CDR3 sequence is CASRETGTGVYGYTF. The CDR3 DNA reads TGTGCCAGCAGGGAAACCGGGACAGGGGTCTATGGCTACACCTTC.

The gene calls are TRBV7-8 and TRBJ1-1, with 7 bases that match TRBD1. Germline V CDR1 and CDR2: SGHVS, FQNEAQ. The CDR3 sequence is 13 residues long. The trim removed 5 bases at V and 5 bases at J, leaving 5 bases unmatched. The CDR3 nucleotides read TGTGCCAGCAGCAGGGGGACAGTTACTGAAGCTTTCTTT. Translation: CASSRGTVTEAFF.

The V call is TRBV6-2 or TRBV6-3, the J call TRBJ1-5; no reliable D call. V was clipped by 2 bases and J by 5 bases, with 7 bases between them. CDR1 and CDR2 (germline): MNHEY, SVGEGT. This CDR3 has 13 residues. CDR3 in amino acids: CASSYSQYQPQHF. The DNA of the CDR3 is TGTGCCAGCAGTTACAGTCAGTATCAGCCCCAGCATTTT.

The chain recombines TRBV6-2 or TRBV6-3 with TRBJ1-5; D remains unclear. Trimming stripped 6 bases from V and 0 bases from J, with 12 bases between. Germline CDR1 reads MNHEY; CDR2 reads SVGEGT. This CDR3 comprises 15 residues. The CDR3, as DNA: TGTGCCAGCAGCGAATTGAGCAGTAGCAATCAGCCCCAGCATTTT. Its translation is CASSELSSSNQPQHF.

The chain couples TRBV19 to TRBJ2-4; D remains ambiguous. V gave up 3 bases and J gave up 0 bases, with 18 bases separating them. CDR3 length: 18 residues. Germline CDR1 reads LNHDA; CDR2 reads SQIVND (reference sequence). Written as DNA, the CDR3 is TGTGCCAGTAGTATTGGGCCCCCCCGGAACCTAGCCAAAAACATTCAGTACTTC. As protein: CASSIGPPRNLAKNIQYF.

The CDR3 here is CATSDTQDRADGYTF. The CDR3 DNA follows: TGTGCCACCAGTGATACTCAGGACAGGGCGGATGGCTACACCTTC. The V and J genes are TRBV24-1 and TRBJ1-2, with 8 nucleotides matching TRBD1. The CDR3 has 15 residues. V trimming: 3 bases; J trimming: 6 bases; junction bases outside the gene matches: 8. Germline V lookup: CDR1 KGHDR, CDR2 SFDVKD.

This sequence joins TRBV3-1 (or the pseudogene TRBV3-2) and TRBJ1-6, with D unresolved. The CDR3 covers 12 residues. Trimming took 1 base from V and 10 from J, leaving 5 bases between them. Germline CDR1 reads LGHDT; CDR2 reads YNNKEL (reference sequence). The CDR3, as DNA: TGTGCCAGCAGCCAAGTCGGGTCACCCCTCCACTTT. It yields the protein CASSQVGSPLHF.

The chain is built from TRBV18 and TRBJ2-2; unclear D gene. V dropped 3 bases and J dropped 6 bases, with 14 bases sitting between them. The CDR3 runs to 15 residues. Germline values: CDR1 KGHSH, CDR2 LQKENI. The CDR3 spells CASSPPGQIPGELFF. The DNA of the CDR3 is TGTGCCAGCTCACCGCCCGGGCAAATTCCCGGGGAGCTGTTTTTT. The entire variable domain, with the rest obtained from reference TRBV18 and TRBJ2-2, is as follows: NAGVMQNPRHLVRRRGQEARLRCSPMKGHSHVYWYRQLPEEGLKFMVYLQKENIIDESGMPKERFSAEFPKEGPSILRIQQVVRGDSAAYFCASSPPGQIPGELFFGEGSRLTVL.

The chain is built from TRBV18 and TRBJ2-2; D not certain. The germline CDR1 and CDR2 sequences are KGHSH and LQKENI. Trimming removed 0 bases from V and 6 bases from J, with 14 bases in between. The length of the CDR3 is 16 residues. The CDR3 nucleotides read TGTGCCAGCTCACCACCGGGTAGAGCAGGTTCCGGGGAGCTGTTTTTT. This codes for CASSPPGRAGSGELFF.

The chain combines TRBV6-1 with TRBJ1-1; D ambiguous. The length of the CDR3 is 12 residues. Germline-derived CDR1 and CDR2 are MNHNS and SASEGT. V was clipped by 2 bases and J by 6 bases, with 7 bases between them. The CDR3 loop is CASSELIAEAFF. The CDR3 nucleotides are TGTGCCAGCAGTGAACTTATAGCTGAAGCTTTCTTT.

The chain uses TRBV21-1 and TRBJ2-2; no DNA check was done on the table's D call, TRBD1. TRBV21-1 has pseudogene status. CDR3 size: 16 residues. CDR3 sequence reads: CASSKAHRGETGELFF. The DNA of the CDR3 is TGTGCCAGCAGCAAAGCCCACAGGGGCGAGACCGGGGAGCTGTTTTTT.

The chain couples TRBV6-5 to TRBJ1-5; D is possibly TRBD1 (5 bases). This CDR3 is 13 amino acids long. V shed 5 bases and J shed 4 bases, with 9 bases lying between them. Per germline, CDR1 MNHEY and CDR2 SVGAGI. DNA of the CDR3: TGTGCCAGCAGTAGGGACGGTAATCAGCCCCAGCATTTT. Amino acid sequence: CASSRDGNQPQHF.

The chain recombines TRBV5-1 with TRBJ2-7; TRBD2 aligns across 14 bases. Germline V gene lookup returns CDR1 SGHRS and CDR2 YFSETQ. V was pared by 1 base and J by 5 bases, with 8 bases of the junction left unmatched. There are 17 residues in the CDR3. The CDR3 loop reads CASSLTRTSGGLNEQYF. The DNA for the CDR3 is TGCGCCAGCAGCTTGACAAGGACTAGCGGGGGGTTGAACGAGCAGTACTTC.

The genes are TRBV10-2 and TRBJ2-2, with a tentative D call TRBD1 (6 bases). The CDR3 length is 15 residues. Germline V CDR1 and CDR2: WSHSY, SAAADI. Trimming shortened V by 5 bases and J by 4 bases, and 14 bases separated the two germline ends. The chain's CDR3 is CASSYNRVGTGELFF. DNA for the CDR3: TGCGCCAGCAGTTACAACAGGGTGGGCACCGGGGAGCTGTTTTTT.

The chain joins TRBV7-8 to TRBJ2-7; the match to TRBD2 covers 8 bases. The germline V gene encodes CDR1 SGHVS and CDR2 FQNEAQ. The CDR3 consists of 15 residues. Trimming at V came to 6 bases and at J to 4 bases, leaving 11 bases not matched to a gene. This chain's CDR3 is CASRPNGGGAYEQYF. DNA for the CDR3: TGTGCCAGCAGACCAAACGGGGGGGGTGCATACGAGCAGTACTTC.

The V call is TRBV2, the J call TRBJ2-6; 11 positions agree with TRBD1. With 6 bases clipped from V and 2 bases from J, the junction kept 6 bases outside the gene matches. This CDR3 has 17 amino acids. Germline V CDR1 and CDR2: SNHLY, FYNNEI. The CDR3 region has the DNA TGTGCCAGCAGGGTCCGGGACAGGGGGACTGGGGCCAACGTCCTGACTTTC. This translates into CASRVRDRGTGANVLTF.

The chain carries TRBV9 and TRBJ2-3, with 7 bases fitting TRBD2. Trimming cost V 0 bases and J 3 bases; bases outside gene matches: 4. The germline V gene encodes CDR1 SGDLS and CDR2 YYNGEE. CDR3 length: 15 residues. CDR3 coding DNA: TGTGCCAGCAGCGTAGGGGCGGGGGAAACAGATACGCAGTATTTT. Its protein product is CASSVGAGETDTQYF. Combining the CDR3 with reference TRBV9 and TRBJ2-3 gives the whole variable domain DSGVTQTPKHLITATGQRVTLRCSPRSGDLSVYWYQQSLDQGLQFLIQYYNGEERAKGNILERFSAQQFPDLHSELNLSSLELGDSALYFCASSVGAGETDTQYFGPGTRLTVL.

The CDR3 nucleotides read TGTGCCAGCAGCTTCATCAACACTGAAGCTTTCTTT. It encodes CASSFINTEAFF. V gene TRBV5-6 combines with J gene TRBJ1-1; D ambiguous. The CDR3 has 12 amino acids. Trimming pared 2 bases from V and 2 bases from J, leaving 4 bases between. The germline V gene has CDR1 SGHDT and CDR2 YYEEEE.

The chain joins TRBV12-3 or TRBV12-4 to TRBJ1-2, with D maybe TRBD1 (6 bases). V shed 8 bases and J shed 8 bases, with 15 bases lying between them. The CDR3 runs to 12 residues. CDR3 sequence reads: CASGGQPYGYTF. The CDR3 DNA is TGTGCCAGCGGAGGACAGCCCTACGGCTACACCTTC.